These 31 T cell receptor beta chains came from one sample sequenced in a study of human CD8 memory T cell subsets. The authors made TCR beta libraries using UMI-labeled 5' RACE. TCRdb reprocessed the 5' RACE reads, with one entry per CDR3 protein and no DNA. The listing records some 9,000 distinct CDR3 sequences. Material: CD8+ T cells from PBMCs. The receptor source for this set is a human donor in good health.

V gene TRBV11-2 combines with J gene TRBJ2-1; TCRdb proposes TRBD2, but this gene call is untestable without DNA. The CDR3 contains 16 residues. Germline assignment: CDR1 SGHAT and CDR2 FQNNGV. CDR3 in amino acids: CASTLFAAGGRNEQFF.

The genes are TRBV5-6 and TRBJ2-1; TCRdb selects TRBD1, and the lack of DNA leaves this call unchecked. CDR1 and CDR2 from the germline V gene are SGHDT and YYEEEE. CDR3 length: 15 amino acids. Here the CDR3 reads CASSLEGGTLRRQFF.

This chain joins TRBV4-3 and TRBJ2-1; the D gene TCRdb calls, TRBD2, cannot be checked with no DNA. The CDR3 spans 18 residues. CDR1 and CDR2 (germline): LGHNA, YSLEER. The CDR3 is CASSQEGASGRVHNEQFF.

This chain joins TRBV7-6 and TRBJ2-5; TCRdb proposes TRBD1, but this gene call is untestable without DNA. The germline CDR1 and CDR2 sequences are SGHVS and FNYEAQ. CDR3 length: 14 residues. CDR3 loop: CASSTRQGGETQYF.

In terms of frequency, this clonotype is medium-sized. The chain carries TRBV29-1 and TRBJ1-4. The germline CDR1 and CDR2 sequences are SQVTM and ANQGSEA. The CDR3 extends over 11 amino acids. The CDR3 here is CSVRKYEKLFF.

The rearrangement links TRBV15 to TRBJ2-1; with no DNA, the TCRdb D assignment of TRBD1 cannot be verified. Germline CDR1 reads LNHNV; CDR2 reads YYDKDF (reference sequence). The CDR3 length is 19 residues. The CDR3 is CATSVQTGSLIASYNEQFF.

The J gene is TRBJ2-7, the V gene TRBV7-2; with no DNA, the TCRdb D assignment of TRBD1 cannot be verified. CDR3 length equals 14 residues. Germline CDR1 is SGHTA and CDR2 is FQGNSA. The CDR3 region is CASSLNTGNYEQYF.

This clonotype is called medium-sized based on its frequency. This chain uses TRBV29-1 with TRBJ1-2; TCRdb lists TRBD1, though no DNA is available to test this call. The CDR3 is made up of 12 amino acids. Germline values: CDR1 SQVTM, CDR2 ANQGSEA. CDR3 residues: CSVPGQGYGYTF.

The chain links TRBV10-3 to TRBJ1-4; TCRdb selects TRBD1, and the lack of DNA leaves this call unchecked. This CDR3 has 19 residues. CDR1 and CDR2 from the germline V gene are ENHRY and SYGVKD. CDR3 amino acids: CAISEPTTDPFGTNEKLFF.

This clonotype shows up as medium-sized by frequency. The chain is built from TRBV7-2 and TRBJ1-1; TCRdb's D gene call, TRBD1, goes unchecked for lack of DNA. The germline V gene has CDR1 SGHTA and CDR2 FQGNSA. This CDR3 is built from 17 residues. The CDR3 sequence: CASSLSPGQLMNTEAFF.

This sequence joins TRBV6-2 or TRBV6-3 and TRBJ2-5; TCRdb reports TRBD1, a call that lacks DNA to check it against. The CDR3 sequence is 15 residues long. CDR1 is MNHEY and CDR2 is SVGEGT in the germline V gene. This CDR3 reads CASSHTQGQAETQYF.

This rearrangement joins TRBV12-3 or TRBV12-4 to TRBJ2-7; TCRdb outputs TRBD1, but without DNA this stays unchecked. The CDR3 consists of 16 residues. CDR3 loop: CASSSPGLVGTYEQYF.

V gene TRBV15 combines with J gene TRBJ2-1; TCRdb names TRBD1, which stays unverified in the absence of DNA. The length of the CDR3 is 18 residues. Per the germline V gene, CDR1 is LNHNV and CDR2 is YYDKDF (reference sequence). The CDR3 spells CATSRDPPGRASYNEQFF.

The chain carries TRBV7-9 and TRBJ2-1. The germline gives CDR1 SEHNR, CDR2 FQNEAQ (reference sequence). There are 12 residues in the CDR3. The CDR3 protein is CASSLLRNEQFF.

The chain combines TRBV29-1 with TRBJ1-1; TCRdb's D gene call, TRBD1, goes unchecked for lack of DNA. Germline loops: CDR1 SQVTM, CDR2 ANQGSEA. The CDR3 runs to 14 residues. Here the CDR3 reads CSARDRAMNTEAFF.

CDR3: CASSYLSGGNHGYTF. The rearrangement links TRBV6-5 to TRBJ1-2; TCRdb designates TRBD1, a call that cannot be tested without DNA. This CDR3 is built from 15 residues. CDR1 MNHEY and CDR2 SVGAGI come from the germline V gene.

V and J are TRBV20-1 and TRBJ2-1; without DNA, the TCRdb call of TRBD2 cannot be checked. Germline V gene data show CDR1 as DFQATT and CDR2 as SNEGSKA (reference sequence). There are 17 residues in the CDR3. CDR3 sequence reads: CSARGLAAIPSYNEQFF.

V gene TRBV7-9 combines with J gene TRBJ2-2. This CDR3 has 12 residues. The germline gives CDR1 SEHNR, CDR2 FQNEAQ (reference sequence). The CDR3: CASTSGTGELFF. The full variable domain, with the rest looked up from reference TRBV7-9 and TRBJ2-2, is DTGVSQNPRHKITKRGQNVTFRCDPISEHNRLYWYRQTLGQGPEFLTYFQNEAQLEKSRLLSDRFSAERPKGSFSTLEIQRTEQGDSAMYLCASTSGTGELFFGEGSRLTVL.

V is TRBV6-4 and J is TRBJ2-2; TCRdb selects TRBD2, and the lack of DNA leaves this call unchecked. CDR3 length: 16 amino acids. Germline V lookup: CDR1 MRHNA, CDR2 SNTAGT. CDR3 residues: CASSAGLAGATGELFF.

V usage is TRBV2 and J usage is TRBJ2-2. The CDR3 has 14 residues. Germline V CDR1 and CDR2: SNHLY, FYNNEI. This chain's CDR3 is CASSEVTGTGELFF.

The J gene is TRBJ2-5, the V gene TRBV21-1; TCRdb's D call, TRBD1, is unchecked because there is no DNA. TRBV21-1 is an annotated pseudogene. There are 14 residues in the CDR3. CDR3 residues: CASRLRQLQETQYF.

V is TRBV20-1 and J is TRBJ2-7; TCRdb picks TRBD1, but there is no DNA to check that call. In germline, CDR1 is DFQATT, CDR2 SNEGSKA (reference sequence). The CDR3 has 13 residues. CDR3 region: CSAQPLGQGEQYF.

The chain has TRBV29-1 and TRBJ1-1; TCRdb gives TRBD1 as the D gene, but with no DNA this cannot be confirmed. Germline CDR1 is SQVTM and CDR2 is ANQGSEA. This CDR3 region has 13 residues. The CDR3 protein is CSFRDTLNTEAFF.

This sequence joins TRBV19 and TRBJ2-7; the D gene TCRdb calls, TRBD2, cannot be checked with no DNA. Germline V gives CDR1 LNHDA, CDR2 SQIVND (reference sequence). This CDR3 is built from 13 residues. The CDR3 loop is CASSASGFYEQYF.

The chain couples TRBV7-2 to TRBJ1-5; with no DNA, the TCRdb D assignment of TRBD1 cannot be verified. The CDR3 is 18 residues long. Germline V gene data show CDR1 as SGHTA and CDR2 as FQGNSA. This chain's CDR3 is CASTFRVMSGQRNQPQHF. Supplemented by reference TRBV7-2 and TRBJ1-5, the full variable domain reads GAGVSQSPSNKVTEKGKDVELRCDPISGHTALYWYRQSLGQGLEFLIYFQGNSAPDKSGLPSDRFSAERTGGSVSTLTIQRTQQEDSAVYLCASTFRVMSGQRNQPQHFGDGTRLSIL.

This clonotype ranks as medium-sized in terms of frequency. The V and J genes are TRBV6-4 and TRBJ2-2; the D call of TRBD1 rests on TCRdb alone, since no DNA is present to check it. The CDR3 sequence is 16 residues long. CDR1 and CDR2 (germline): MRHNA, SNTAGT. CDR3 loop: CASSPPRGGGTGELFF.

The rearrangement uses TRBV28 and TRBJ2-2; TCRdb picks TRBD1, but there is no DNA to check that call. Germline lookup yields CDR1 MDHEN and CDR2 SYDVKM. There are 16 residues in the CDR3. The CDR3 here is CASSLTGEGNAGELFF.

V usage is TRBV12-5 and J usage is TRBJ2-1; TCRdb's assignment of TRBD1 cannot be checked, as there is no DNA. This CDR3 has 16 amino acids. CDR1 is LGHNT and CDR2 is FRNRAP in the germline V gene. The CDR3 is CASGLDVPSSYNEQFF.

The V and J genes are TRBV7-9 and TRBJ1-5; the D call from TCRdb, TRBD1, cannot be confirmed without DNA. This CDR3 has 14 residues. Germline values: CDR1 SEHNR, CDR2 FQNEAQ (reference sequence). The CDR3 here is CASSLEGANQPQHF.

The CDR3 spells CASSAGSLLEAFF. The rearrangement joins TRBV12-5 to TRBJ1-1. The CDR3 is made up of 13 amino acids. Germline CDR1 LGHNT, CDR2 FRNRAP.

The chain carries TRBV10-3 and TRBJ2-2. The CDR3 contains 14 residues. The germline CDR1 and CDR2 sequences are ENHRY and SYGVKD. Here the CDR3 reads CAISGGGNTGELFF.